The 5 T cell receptor beta chains in this list originate from one sample, sequenced in a study of early T cells in non-severe SARS-CoV-2 infection. TCRdb reprocessed the 5' RACE reads via MiXCR and lists one record per CDR3 protein. The sample yields some 71,000 distinct CDR3 sequences, over 9.5% seen once. Here the sequenced sample was whole blood, taken at baseline. The receptors stem from an adult who was a healthcare worker with PCR-confirmed SARS-CoV-2 infection or an uninfected control (not recorded which).

The sample holds a few counts of this clonotype. The chain is built from TRBV6-5 and TRBJ2-3, with 12 bases fitting TRBD2. Losses at the gene ends were 4 bases for V and 5 bases for J; bases not matched to a gene: 4. The CDR3 covers 15 residues. CDR1 and CDR2 (germline): MNHEY, SVGAGI. This chain's CDR3 is CASSLRGLAGDTQYF. The DNA of the CDR3 is TGTGCCAGCAGTTTGAGGGGACTAGCGGGAGATACGCAGTATTTT.

This clonotype has at least ten counts. The chain carries TRBV10-2 and TRBJ2-3; TRBD1 might be the D (5 bases). Germline CDR1 is WSHSY and CDR2 is SAAADI. Trimming removed 3 bases from V and 4 bases from J, with 5 bases in between. The CDR3 is made up of 12 amino acids. For the CDR3, the DNA is TGCGCCAGCAGTGACAGGGCAGATACGCAGTATTTT. Protein product: CASSDRADTQYF.

This clonotype has only a few counts. CDR3 loop: CASTASGPQEQYF. As DNA, the CDR3 is TGTGCCAGCACCGCGTCAGGGCCCCAGGAGCAGTACTTC. The chain recombines TRBV5-4 with TRBJ2-7; D is perhaps TRBD1 (5 bases). The CDR3 spans 13 residues. Germline values: CDR1 SGHNT, CDR2 YYREEE (reference sequence). V was cut by 6 bases and J by 7 bases, with 17 bases left in between.

In its sample, this clonotype was seen a few times. V usage is TRBV11-2 and J usage is TRBJ2-4, with unresolved D. Trimming took 10 bases from V and 7 from J, leaving 14 bases between them. Germline V lookup: CDR1 SGHAT, CDR2 FQNNGV. The CDR3 is 12 amino acids. CDR3 nucleotide sequence: TGTGCCACGTCGGCACGAGAGAACATTCAGTACTTC. This encodes CATSARENIQYF.

This chain joins TRBV29-1 and TRBJ2-1, with 14 bases that match TRBD2. CDR3 length: 18 amino acids. After removal of 4 bases from V and 2 bases from J, the junction contained 10 bases not matched to a gene. Germline loops: CDR1 SQVTM, CDR2 ANQGSEA. CDR3 in DNA: TGCAGCGTTGGTGCCCCCCGACTAGCGGGAGGGCCCTACAATGAGCAGTTCTTC. This sequence encodes CSVGAPRLAGGPYNEQFF.